This TCR beta chain was sequenced for a study of T cell repertoires in cytomegalovirus infection. Concerning this clonotype: The antigen is unknown.

Trimming took 4 bases from V and 5 from J, leaving 14 bases between them. Germline lookup yields CDR1 MGHRA and CDR2 YSYEKL. The CDR3 contains 14 residues. TCRdb ran MiXCR on the reads and lists one entry per CDR3 protein. The table includes fewer than 65,000 distinct CDR3 sequences, around 20% detected once. The chain is built from TRBV4-1 and TRBJ1-1; TRBD1 might be the D (6 bases). The sequencing used CD8+ T cells from cultured PBMCs, collected from culture after CMV antigen stimulation. The receptor's source is a human donor in good health (CMV status not recorded). Some clones in this sample may be carry-over from other donors' samples. The CDR3 DNA reads TGCGCCAGCAGCCTACTCAGGGGCGAGACTGAAGCTTTCTTT. This encodes CASSLLRGETEAFF.